This T cell receptor beta chain came from a study of shared clonotypes between healthy human individuals. On the study more broadly: The study enrolled a couple of women and a few men aged 18 to 49. Donors had three CD4 naive, three CD4 memory, two CD8 naive and one CD8 memory plate apiece.

Study-level findings and limits: Between a few donors, naive CD4 clonotypes were shared at a level of approximately 5%. Unshared clonotypes carried lower generation probabilities than those common to all four donors.

A word on this clone: Antigen unknown.

This table comes from immunoSEQ multiplex PCR, and its TCRdb copy is limited to in-frame clones, with some not included. The data show over 400,000 clones, 95% to 96% seen once. V was cut by 9 bases and J by 5 bases, with 16 bases left in between. Germline CDR1 reads MNHEY; CDR2 reads SMNVEV (reference sequence). The CDR3 contains 13 residues. This TCR derives from a woman in her thirties in good health. The chain carries TRBV27 and TRBJ2-5; D possibly corresponds to TRBD2 (5 bases). Sequenced sample: naive CD4+ T cells sorted from blood. Stated subset: CD45RA+ positively selected. For the CDR3, the DNA is TGTGCCAGTTGGGGTAGAGGGAGCGAGACCCAGTACTTC. Its translation is CASWGRGSETQYF.